The 28 T cell receptor beta chains listed next were all sequenced from one sample in a study of T cells in Graves' hyperthyroidism and ophthalmopathy. Amplified regions were TCR beta CDR3 sequences from RNA transcripts. Using the HTBI primer set, a first-round RT-PCR was run on the TCR CDR3. TCRdb called the multiplex PCR reads again in MiXCR, with one record for every CDR3 protein. The table lists around 400,000 distinct CDR3 sequences, around 16% of them singletons. Sequencing was performed on blood. These receptors were obtained from a woman aged 18-30 years with Graves' hyperthyroidism that later progressed to Graves' ophthalmopathy.

This clonotype was observed many times. The chain has TRBV7-9 and TRBJ1-2; 10 bases agree with TRBD1. Germline V gene sequence: CDR1 SEHNR, CDR2 FQNEAQ (reference sequence). The junction had 5 bases not matched to a gene; V was cut back by 5 bases and J by 2 bases. The CDR3 spans 15 residues. The CDR3: CASSGRDRGNYGYTF. In DNA, the CDR3 is TGTGCCAGCAGCGGCCGGGACAGGGGCAACTATGGCTACACCTTC. The full variable domain, in which reference TRBV7-9 and TRBJ1-2 provide the parts outside the CDR3, is DTGVSQNPRHKITKRGQNVTFRCDPISEHNRLYWYRQTLGQGPEFLTYFQNEAQLEKSRLLSDRFSAERPKGSFSTLEIQRTEQGDSAMYLCASSGRDRGNYGYTFGSGTRLTVV.

The chain is built from TRBV30 and TRBJ2-1; weak D call: TRBD2 (6 bases). The germline V and J ends were trimmed by 3 bases and 0 bases, with 15 bases remaining between them. Germline V gene data show CDR1 as GTSNPN and CDR2 as SVGIG (reference sequence). The CDR3 consists of 16 residues. The CDR3 sequence is CAWRQTRTTSYNEQFF. DNA for the CDR3: TGTGCCTGGAGACAAACTAGGACTACCTCCTACAATGAGCAGTTCTTC.

This clonotype was counted at least ten times. J is TRBJ2-7 and V is TRBV20-1, with D possibly matching TRBD2 (7 bases). V was trimmed by 4 bases and J by 0 bases, leaving 16 bases between them. CDR1 and CDR2 from the germline V gene are DFQATT and SNEGSKA (reference sequence). This CDR3 has 15 amino acids. The CDR3 nucleotides are TGCAGTGCTAATGGGGGGGGGCCTTACTCCTACGAGCAGTACTTC. Its protein is CSANGGGPYSYEQYF.

The table lists this clonotype with a few counts. V and J are TRBV4-1 and TRBJ2-5, with TRBD1 matching 8 bases. The V gene end was trimmed by 4 bases and the J gene end by 5 bases; junction bases not matched to a gene: 18. Per germline, CDR1 MGHRA and CDR2 YSYEKL. The CDR3 has 18 residues. CDR3 sequence (DNA): TGCGCCAGCAGCCCCGAGGGGGCGGGCAGGGGGCTCGGGGAGACCCAGTACTTC. The encoded protein is CASSPEGAGRGLGETQYF.

This clonotype occurred many times. CDR3 protein: CATSETGTMEFRSGELFF. In nucleotides, the CDR3 is TGTGCCACCAGTGAGACCGGGACTATGGAATTCCGAAGCGGGGAGCTGTTTTTT. The V and J genes are TRBV24-1 and TRBJ2-2; 7 positions match TRBD2. The CDR3 loop spans 18 amino acids. V shed 4 bases and J 7 bases; nucleotides not matched to a gene: 17. Germline CDR1 and CDR2: KGHDR and SFDVKD.

This clonotype was recorded only once. The chain combines TRBV12-3 or TRBV12-4 with TRBJ1-6, with D hard to call. CDR3 length: 16 residues. The V end lost 0 bases, the J end lost 0 bases, and 6 bases lay between the germline ends. The chain's CDR3 is CASSLARTSYNSPLHF. The CDR3, as DNA: TGTGCCAGCAGTTTAGCACGGACCTCCTATAATTCACCCCTCCACTTT.

This clonotype was seen repeatedly, ten times or more. The CDR3 here is CASWGLAPGYEQYF. CDR3 nucleotides: TGTGCCAGCTGGGGACTAGCGCCCGGATACGAGCAGTACTTC. The chain couples TRBV27 to TRBJ2-7; TRBD2 matches at 10 bases. Germline V CDR1 and CDR2: MNHEY, SMNVEV (reference sequence). The CDR3 contains 14 residues. J was trimmed by 4 bases and V by 8 bases; bases with no gene match: 8.

This clonotype was seen ten or more times. The chain employs TRBV5-1 and TRBJ1-2; 7 bases are shared with TRBD1. The CDR3 has 15 amino acids. V lost 0 bases, J lost 4 bases, and 6 bases stayed unmatched. CDR1 is SGHRS and CDR2 is YFSETQ in the germline V gene. The DNA of the CDR3 is TGCGCCAGCAGCTTGGAGGCAGGGGGAGTCTATGGCTACACCTTC. Amino acid sequence: CASSLEAGGVYGYTF.

Many counts were recorded for this clonotype. The CDR3 DNA sequence: TGTGCCAGCAGCCCCCGGGGGTTGGGCACTGAAGCTTTCTTT. Translated: CASSPRGLGTEAFF. V and J are TRBV3-1 and TRBJ1-1; weak D call: TRBD1 (5 bases). Germline assignment: CDR1 LGHDT and CDR2 YNNKEL (reference sequence). Trimming removed 4 bases at V and 4 bases at J, with 13 bases between. CDR3 length: 14 residues.

This clonotype occurred a few times. The chain links TRBV9 to TRBJ2-3; a weak D match, TRBD1 (6 bases). CDR1 and CDR2 (germline): SGDLS, YYNGEE. The germline V and J ends were trimmed by 4 bases and 4 bases, with 13 bases remaining between them. The CDR3 extends over 14 amino acids. The CDR3 nucleotides are TGTGCCAGCAGCCCCGAGGGGGTCGCAGATACGCAGTATTTT. This sequence encodes CASSPEGVADTQYF.

This clonotype appeared many times. J is TRBJ1-1 and V is TRBV6-1, with 7 bases identical to TRBD1. This CDR3 region has 11 residues. Unmatched junction bases numbered 1, after V lost 8 bases and J lost 4 bases. Per germline, CDR1 MNHNS and CDR2 SASEGT. The CDR3 reads CASAGGTEAFF. The CDR3 DNA sequence: TGTGCCAGCGCAGGGGGCACTGAAGCTTTCTTT.

This clonotype was counted a few times. The chain joins TRBV28 to TRBJ2-2; D is possibly TRBD1 or TRBD2 (5 bases each). Germline CDR1 is MDHEN and CDR2 is SYDVKM. The CDR3 covers 15 residues. V was cut by 10 bases and J by 1 base, with 16 bases left in between. CDR3 nucleotides: TGTGCCACCTGGGAGACAGCGCGGAACACCGGGGAGCTGTTTTTT. Translating it yields CATWETARNTGELFF.

In its sample, this clonotype was seen a few times. The CDR3 nucleotides are TGTGCCAGCAGCTTAGTATCCCCTAGCGGGAGCTCCTACAATGAGCAGTTCTTC. The encoded protein is CASSLVSPSGSSYNEQFF. This sequence joins TRBV7-6 and TRBJ2-1, with TRBD2 matching over 10 bases. The CDR3 extends over 18 amino acids. The V gene end was trimmed by 1 base and the J gene end by 0 bases; junction bases not matched to a gene: 6. The V gene's germline CDR1 is SGHVS and CDR2 FNYEAQ. Complete variable domain (other parts from reference TRBV7-6 and TRBJ2-1): GAGVSQSPRYKVTKRGQDVALRCDPISGHVSLYWYRQALGQGPEFLTYFNYEAQQDKSGLPNDRFSAERPEGSISTLTIQRTEQRDSAMYRCASSLVSPSGSSYNEQFFGPGTRLTVL.

This clonotype has at least ten counts. This rearrangement joins TRBV9 to TRBJ2-5, with a weak D call TRBD1 (6 bases). The germline V and J ends were trimmed by 3 bases and 4 bases, with 16 bases remaining between them. The CDR3 has 15 amino acids. The germline V gene encodes CDR1 SGDLS and CDR2 YYNGEE. This CDR3 reads CASSAGPARGETQYF. In DNA form, the CDR3 reads TGTGCCAGCAGCGCCGGCCCTGCCAGGGGAGAGACCCAGTACTTC.

This clonotype showed up many times. The chain recombines TRBV20-1 with TRBJ1-2, with a possible D match to TRBD1 (6 bases). Germline assignment: CDR1 DFQATT and CDR2 SNEGSKA (reference sequence). Trimming left V 3 bases short and J 3 bases short, with 8 bases between. The CDR3 has 12 residues. CDR3 bases: TGCAGTGCTAGGGGACAAGACTATGGCTACACCTTC. Translating gives CSARGQDYGYTF.

The chain joins TRBV15 to TRBJ2-3; TRBD1 or TRBD2 may be the D gene (6 bases each). V lost 3 bases and J lost 6, with 19 bases in between. The CDR3 sequence is 16 residues long. Germline V lookup: CDR1 LNHNV, CDR2 YYDKDF (reference sequence). CDR3: CATSSVIRGRADTQYF. The CDR3 coding sequence is TGTGCCACCAGCAGCGTCATACGGGGGCGGGCGGATACGCAGTATTTT.

This clonotype has just a few counts. The junction shows a germline mismatch at one end, possibly a read error. The CDR3 protein is CASSLVRGSVDNEQFF. CDR3 DNA sequence: TGTGCTAGCAGCTTAGTGCGGGGGAGCGTTGACAATGAGCAGTTCTTC. The chain recombines TRBV7-7 with TRBJ2-1; 7 bases are a match to TRBD2. The CDR3 is 16 residues long. CDR1 is SSHAT and CDR2 is FNYEAQ in the germline V gene (reference sequence).

This clonotype has at least ten counts. Relative to the germline gene, one junction end is altered; a read error may explain this. The rearrangement uses TRBV6-1 and TRBJ1-2, with D unresolved. Germline CDR1 MNHNS, CDR2 SASEGT. The CDR3 is made up of 13 amino acids. The CDR3, as DNA: TGTGCCAGCAGCGAAGAGGGAAAGGGTGGCTACACCTTC. Its protein product is CASSEEGKGGYTF.

This clonotype has ten or more counts. The chain is built from TRBV18 and TRBJ2-7, with 9 bases lining up with TRBD1. The germline gives CDR1 KGHSH, CDR2 LQKENI. V dropped 2 bases and J dropped 10; count of bases not matched to a gene: 9. The CDR3 is 14 residues long. This CDR3 is CASSPAGTGRKQYF. The CDR3 region has the DNA TGTGCCAGCTCACCAGCCGGGACAGGGAGAAAACAGTACTTC.

This clonotype occurred many times. The chain has TRBV12-3 or TRBV12-4 and TRBJ2-7; a weak D match, TRBD1 (5 bases). The CDR3 has 13 amino acids. V lost 2 bases, J lost 5 bases, and 10 bases lay in between. CDR3 in DNA: TGTGCCAGCAGTTTAACACAGGTCCACGAGCAGTACTTC. Protein product: CASSLTQVHEQYF.

This sequence joins TRBV9 and TRBJ1-2; D gene unclear. Germline CDR1 reads SGDLS; CDR2 reads YYNGEE. This CDR3 is built from 17 residues. V gave up 0 bases and J gave up 0 bases, with 15 bases separating them. The chain's CDR3 is CASSVGVNVGANYGYTF. CDR3 coding DNA: TGTGCCAGCAGCGTAGGAGTCAACGTCGGGGCTAACTATGGCTACACCTTC.

Worth noting for this clonotype: This clone may be a read error of a much larger clone one base away. V and J are TRBV6-2 or TRBV6-3 and TRBJ2-2; TRBD2 is a possible D gene (5 bases). This CDR3 region has 14 residues. Per the germline V gene, CDR1 is MNHEY and CDR2 is SVGEGT. CDR3 DNA sequence: TGTGCCAGCAGTTACTCGTCGGTCGCCGGGGAGCTGGTTTTT. Residues: CASSYSSVAGELVF.

This chain links TRBV10-3 with TRBJ1-1; 8 positions match TRBD1. This CDR3 contains 14 residues. Trimming removed 10 bases from V and 0 bases from J; junction bases left unmatched: 7. Germline V CDR1 and CDR2: ENHRY, SYGVKD. For the CDR3, the DNA is TGTGCCACGGGGGACAGGAGTTTGAACACTGAAGCTTTCTTT. It translates to CATGDRSLNTEAFF.

The chain joins TRBV6-1 to TRBJ2-5; 11 nucleotides align to TRBD2. Trimming took 4 bases from V and 3 from J; bases not matched to a gene: 1. This CDR3 spans 14 amino acids. The V gene's germline CDR1 is MNHNS and CDR2 SASEGT. The CDR3 DNA follows: TGTGCCAGCAGTGGGGGACTAGCGGAAGAGACCCAGTACTTC. This translates into CASSGGLAEETQYF.

Ten or more counts support this clonotype. The chain combines TRBV28 with TRBJ2-3; maybe TRBD2 (6 bases). Germline loops: CDR1 MDHEN, CDR2 SYDVKM. The CDR3 has 14 amino acids. V shed 6 bases and J shed 2 bases, with 12 bases lying between them. CDR3 sequence reads: CASSVTGATDTQYF. As DNA, the CDR3 is TGTGCCAGCAGCGTAACGGGAGCCACAGATACGCAGTATTTT.

On this clonotype itself: A read error is likely, as this CDR3 ends without the conserved phenylalanine or tryptophan. No DNA is shown, since the ends of the CDR3 on it are uncertain; the CDR3 is the one TCRdb lists. J is TRBJ2-7 and V is TRBV6-6; the table's TRBD2 call for D was not verified on the DNA. Per the germline V gene, CDR1 is MNHNY and CDR2 is SVGAGI (reference sequence). Inclusive of both ends, the CDR3 amounts to 15 amino acids. The CDR3 is CASSYSASGRARAVL.

The chain is built from TRBV3-1 and TRBJ2-3, with 13 bases that match TRBD2. The length of the CDR3 is 19 residues. V was clipped by 0 bases and J by 0 bases; unmatched bases: 6. The germline V gene encodes CDR1 LGHDT and CDR2 YNNKEL (reference sequence). CDR3 sequence reads: CASSQELAGGRTSTDTQYF. The CDR3 DNA reads as TGTGCCAGCAGCCAAGAACTAGCGGGAGGGCGTACTAGCACAGATACGCAGTATTTT.

This clonotype appeared many times. The V gene is TRBV28, the J gene TRBJ2-7; 9 bases align to TRBD1. The ends lost 5 bases at V and 1 base at J; junction bases unmatched: 6. The CDR3 covers 15 residues. CDR1 and CDR2 (germline): MDHEN, SYDVKM. CDR3 nucleotides: TGTGCCAGCAGTCTGGCGGGACAGGGTTCCTACGAGCAGTACTTC. It codes for CASSLAGQGSYEQYF. Variable domain in full (rest from reference TRBV28 and TRBJ2-7): DVKVTQSSRYLVKRTGEKVFLECVQDMDHENMFWYRQDPGLGLRLIYFSYDVKMKEKGDIPEGYSVSREKKERFSLILESASTNQTSMYLCASSLAGQGSYEQYFGPGTRLTVT.